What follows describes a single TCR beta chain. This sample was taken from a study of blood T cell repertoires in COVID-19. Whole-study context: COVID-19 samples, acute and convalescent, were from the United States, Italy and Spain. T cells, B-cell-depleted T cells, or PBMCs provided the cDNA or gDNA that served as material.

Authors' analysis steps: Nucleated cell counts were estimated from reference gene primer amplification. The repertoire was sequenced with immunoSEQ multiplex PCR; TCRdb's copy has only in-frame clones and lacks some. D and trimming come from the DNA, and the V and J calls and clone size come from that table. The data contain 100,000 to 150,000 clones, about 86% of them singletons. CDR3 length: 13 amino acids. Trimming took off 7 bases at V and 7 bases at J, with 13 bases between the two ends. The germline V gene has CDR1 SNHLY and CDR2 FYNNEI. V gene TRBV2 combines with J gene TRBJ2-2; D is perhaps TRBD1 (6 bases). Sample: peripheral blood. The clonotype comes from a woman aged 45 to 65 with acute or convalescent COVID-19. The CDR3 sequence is CASIIQGYGELFF. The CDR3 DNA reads TGTGCCAGCATCATACAGGGTTACGGGGAGCTGTTTTTT.